These 5 T cell receptor beta chains were sequenced from one sample in a study of CD8+ T cells in alopecia areata. Treatment defined: oral pan-JAK inhibitor, 5-10 mg twice daily. Extracted RNA was reverse transcribed into cDNA, the sequencing template. The assay was immunoSEQ multiplex PCR, and TCRdb's table has in-frame clones only and misses some. The repertoire consists of 200,000 to 250,000 clones, with around 66% occurring once and the leading ten covering 1.2%. Here the sequenced sample was CD4+ T cells sorted from blood, taken between weeks 43 and 45, from a patient treated with tofacitinib. Receptors were obtained from a human donor with alopecia areata.

This clone was seen just once. This sequence joins TRBV19 and TRBJ2-1; D is ambiguous. Germline V gene data show CDR1 as LNHDA and CDR2 as SQIVND (reference sequence). V dropped 2 bases and J dropped 4 bases, with 6 bases sitting between them. This CDR3 region has 13 residues. The CDR3 DNA follows: TGTGCCAGTAGTATAACCACGTACAATGAGCAGTTCTTC. Protein sequence: CASSITTYNEQFF.

The V call is TRBV7-9, the J call TRBJ1-2, with TRBD1 matching 8 bases. The CDR3 loop spans 15 amino acids. V lost 3 bases, J lost 7 bases, and 10 bases stayed unmatched. The germline V gene has CDR1 SEHNR and CDR2 FQNEAQ (reference sequence). The CDR3 loop reads CASSFPEQGVSGYTF. CDR3 bases: TGTGCCAGCAGCTTCCCCGAACAGGGGGTGAGTGGCTACACCTTC.

J is TRBJ2-1 and V is TRBV29-1; 9 bases are a match to TRBD2. CDR1 and CDR2 (germline): SQVTM, ANQGSEA. V was clipped by 7 bases and J by 7 bases; unmatched bases: 11. CDR3 length equals 14 residues. CDR3 loop: CSATPLAGENEQFF. The CDR3 bases are TGCAGCGCCACGCCATTAGCGGGGGAAAATGAGCAGTTCTTC.

A single count supports this clone. The junction and the germline gene differ at one end; a read error may be behind it. The CDR3 DNA reads as TGTGCCAGCAGCTTAGGAGACCTGGGACAGGGATTAACAGATACGGAGTATTTT. Translation: CASSLGDLGQGLTDTEYF. V is TRBV7-2 and J is TRBJ2-3; 9 positions agree with TRBD1. Per the germline V gene, CDR1 is SGHTA and CDR2 is FQGNSA. CDR3 size: 18 residues. Based on the CDR3 plus reference TRBV7-2 and TRBJ2-3, the full variable domain is GAGVSQSPSNKVTEKGKDVELRCDPISGHTALYWYRQSLGQGLEFLIYFQGNSAPDKSGLPSDRFSAERTGGSVSTLTIQRTQQEDSAVYLCASSLGDLGQGLTDTEYFGPGTRLTVL.

The chain recombines TRBV4-3 with TRBJ2-1, with TRBD2 matching 12 bases. This CDR3 has 17 residues. From germline, CDR1 is LGHNA and CDR2 YSLEER. Germline trimming cut 0 bases from V and 6 bases from J; bases unmatched to any gene: 6. CDR3 bases: TGCGCCAGCAGCCAAGATCCCACTAGCGGGGGGCGCAATGAGCAGTTCTTC. Encoded protein: CASSQDPTSGGRNEQFF.